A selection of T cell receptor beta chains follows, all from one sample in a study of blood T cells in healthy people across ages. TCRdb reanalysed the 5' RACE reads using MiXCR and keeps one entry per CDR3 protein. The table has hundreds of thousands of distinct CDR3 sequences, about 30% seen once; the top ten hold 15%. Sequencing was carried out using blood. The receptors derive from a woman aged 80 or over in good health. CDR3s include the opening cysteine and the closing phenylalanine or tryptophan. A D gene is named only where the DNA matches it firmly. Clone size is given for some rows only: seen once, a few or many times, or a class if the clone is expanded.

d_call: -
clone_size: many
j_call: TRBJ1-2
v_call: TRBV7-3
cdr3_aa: CASSLTTSAGGYTF
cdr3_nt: TGTGCCAGCAGCTTAACTACGTCGGCAGGAGGCTACACCTTC

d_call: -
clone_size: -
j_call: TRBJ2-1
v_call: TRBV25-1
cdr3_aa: CASRGVDIIYNEQFF
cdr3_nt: TGTGCCAGCAGGGGGGTCGATATAATATACAATGAGCAGTTCTTC

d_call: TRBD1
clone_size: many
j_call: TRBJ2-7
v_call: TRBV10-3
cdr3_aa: CAISESNRTGGPYEQYF
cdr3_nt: TGTGCCATCAGTGAGTCGAATCGGACAGGGGGCCCCTACGAGCAGTACTTC

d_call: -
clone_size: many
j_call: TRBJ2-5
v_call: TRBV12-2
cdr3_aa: CASRLNGRSPQETQYF
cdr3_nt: TGTGCAAGTCGCTTAAATGGGAGGTCGCCACAGGAGACCCAGTACTTC

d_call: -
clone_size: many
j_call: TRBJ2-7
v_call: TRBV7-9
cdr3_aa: CASSFSRGDEQYF
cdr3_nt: TGTGCCAGCAGCTTCAGCCGGGGAGACGAGCAGTACTTC

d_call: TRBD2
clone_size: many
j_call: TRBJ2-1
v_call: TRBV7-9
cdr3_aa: CASSLLAGGQDEQFF
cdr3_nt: TGTGCCAGCAGCCTGTTAGCGGGGGGGCAGGATGAGCAGTTCTTC

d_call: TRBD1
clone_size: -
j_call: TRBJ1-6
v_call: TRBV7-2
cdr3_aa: CASRLQGANNSPLHF
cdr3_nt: TGTGCCAGCAGACTACAGGGGGCCAATAATTCACCCCTCCACTTT

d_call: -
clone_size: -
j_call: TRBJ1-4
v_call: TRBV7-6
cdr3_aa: CASSLDAGGSGKLFF
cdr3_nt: TGTGCCAGCAGCTTAGATGCTGGGGGCAGCGGGAAACTGTTTTTT

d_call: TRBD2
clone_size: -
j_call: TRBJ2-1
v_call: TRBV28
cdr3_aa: CASSLSSGGWDEQFF
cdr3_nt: TGTGCCAGCAGTCTCTCTAGCGGGGGTTGGGATGAGCAGTTCTTC

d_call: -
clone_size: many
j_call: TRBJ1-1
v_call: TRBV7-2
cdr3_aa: CASSKEMNTEAFF
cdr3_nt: TGTGCCAGCAGCAAGGAGATGAACACTGAAGCTTTCTTT

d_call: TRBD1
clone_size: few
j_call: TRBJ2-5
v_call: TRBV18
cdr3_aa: CASSPQTGGITKTQYF
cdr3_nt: TGTGCCAGCTCACCACAGACAGGGGGCATTACCAAGACCCAGTACTTC

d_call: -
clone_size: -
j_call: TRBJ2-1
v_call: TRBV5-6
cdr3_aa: CASSLAGGDSYNEQFF
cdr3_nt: TGTGCCAGCAGCTTGGCCGGCGGGGACTCCTACAATGAGCAGTTCTTC

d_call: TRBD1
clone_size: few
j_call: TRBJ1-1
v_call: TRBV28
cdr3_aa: CASSSSLTGENTEAFF
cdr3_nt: TGTGCCAGCAGTTCCTCACTGACAGGGGAGAACACTGAAGCTTTCTTT

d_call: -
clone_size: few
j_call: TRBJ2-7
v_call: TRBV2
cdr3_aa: CASRSVRYEQYF
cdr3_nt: TGTGCCAGCAGATCAGTTAGGTACGAGCAGTACTTC

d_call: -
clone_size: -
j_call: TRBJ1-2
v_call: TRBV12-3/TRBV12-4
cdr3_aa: CASSTGGNTNYGYTF
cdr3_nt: TGTGCCAGCTCAACAGGCGGAAATACTAACTATGGCTACACCTTC

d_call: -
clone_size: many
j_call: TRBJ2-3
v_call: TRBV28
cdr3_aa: CASSLPAPGSTDTQYF
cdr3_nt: TGTGCCAGCAGCCTACCGGCCCCGGGAAGCACAGATACGCAGTATTTT

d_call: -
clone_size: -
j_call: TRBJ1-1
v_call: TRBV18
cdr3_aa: CASSPTVSSNTEAFF
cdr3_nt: TGTGCCAGCTCTCCTACGGTCAGCTCGAACACTGAAGCTTTCTTT

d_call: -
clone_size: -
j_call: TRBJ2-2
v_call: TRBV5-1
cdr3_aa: CASSLLVGRNTGELFF
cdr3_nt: TGCGCCAGCAGCTTGCTAGTGGGGAGGAACACCGGGGAGCTGTTTTTT

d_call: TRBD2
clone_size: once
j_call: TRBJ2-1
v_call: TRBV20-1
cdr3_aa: CSASGAGVWNEQFF
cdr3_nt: TGCAGTGCTAGTGGCGCGGGGGTATGGAATGAGCAGTTCTTC

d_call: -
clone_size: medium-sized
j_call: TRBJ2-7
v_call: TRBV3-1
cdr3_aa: CASSQDGGFSYEQYF
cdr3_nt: TGTGCCAGCAGCCAAGATGGGGGATTCTCCTACGAGCAGTACTTC

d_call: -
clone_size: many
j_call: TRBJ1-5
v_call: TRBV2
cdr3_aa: CASSEFQGNQPQHF
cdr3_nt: TGTGCCAGCAGTGAATTCCAGGGGAATCAGCCCCAGCATTTT

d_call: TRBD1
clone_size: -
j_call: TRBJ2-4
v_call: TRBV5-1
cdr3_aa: CASSPEGTGGFVTKNIQYF
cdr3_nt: TGCGCCAGCAGCCCGGAGGGGACAGGGGGTTTCGTGACCAAAAACATTCAGTACTTC

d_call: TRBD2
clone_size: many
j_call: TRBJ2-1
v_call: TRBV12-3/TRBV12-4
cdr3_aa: CASGVASGAYNEQFF
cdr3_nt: TGTGCCAGCGGAGTTGCTAGCGGAGCCTACAATGAGCAGTTCTTC

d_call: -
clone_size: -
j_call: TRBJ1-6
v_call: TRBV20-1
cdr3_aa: CSARDQWSPLHF
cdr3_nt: TGCAGTGCTAGAGATCAATGGTCACCCCTCCACTTT

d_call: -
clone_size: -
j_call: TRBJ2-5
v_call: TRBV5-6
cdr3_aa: CASSLNAGIQETQYF
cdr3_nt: TGTGCCAGCAGCTTGAATGCAGGGATCCAAGAGACCCAGTACTTC

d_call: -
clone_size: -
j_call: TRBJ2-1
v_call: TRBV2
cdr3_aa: CASRLLGGSYNEQFF
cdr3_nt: TGTGCCAGTCGACTGCTCGGGGGCTCCTACAATGAGCAGTTCTTC